The sequence of this TCR beta chain was determined in a study of identical twins (dated by TCRdb to 2016 to 2017). Background for the entire study: To test whether fetal clonotypes persist, the study used deep sequencing on TCR alpha and beta repertoires from monozygotic twins, unrelated adults of various ages, and cord blood. To rule out contamination, the twin experiments were replicated at different times with different library preparation protocols. What the authors observed across the whole study: Zero-insertion analyses could be partly confounded by invariant T cells such as MAIT and iNKT, though diverse VJ usage argued against such confounding for most clonotypes. Because the same donors could not be followed over many years, conclusions were based on cross-sectional statistical analysis. The excess sharing between twins in beta out-of-frame sequences was weaker because fewer shared sequences reduced the signal-to-noise ratio. Compared with coincidental sharing between unrelated individuals, out-of-frame TCR alpha sequences shared between twins had an excess of sequences with low generation probability. In monozygotic twins, recombination models systematically underestimated out-of-frame TCR alpha sharing, but the models matched the sharing seen between unrelated individuals. Fewer insertions were carried by abundant cord blood beta clonotypes; a weaker similar trend was observed in young adult naive repertoires, while no such trend was observed in memory repertoires.

This clonotype showed up just once. The antigen it binds to is not known. No much larger clone is present one base from it, and per-base qualities are unavailable. Via the germline V gene (reference sequence), CDR1 is LNHDA and CDR2 SQIVND. V drops 3 bases and J drops 3 bases, leaving 9 bases in between. The CDR3 sequence holds 13 residues, the cysteine and phenylalanine included. Left in the record is the CDR3 DNA by itself, 39 bases read in frame from the first base. Only healthy Caucasian donors were included. Library method: 5' RACE. This sample was sequenced with an Illumina HiSeq 2000. Template switching introduced a universal primer binding site; the final cDNA contained a unique molecular identifier, enabling accurate counting of TCR cDNA molecules. Specific primers in the conserved constant-segment region were used to synthesize first-strand cDNA for the TCR alpha and beta chains. To control for contamination, every cDNA library was double barcoded, receiving both a SMART-Mk sample barcode and Illumina barcodes. TruSeq adapter sequences along with Illumina sample barcodes were introduced in two successive PCR steps. TCR alpha and beta cDNA libraries were sequenced on the Illumina HiSeq platform with custom primers. Per the original workflow: Unique molecular identifiers were extracted from raw reads with MiGEC, and CDR3 positions were determined with MiXCR. For each individual, recombination models were inferred using an EM algorithm with the repgenHMM and IGoR tools. Shared clonotype analysis was performed with the tcR package in R, normalizing sharing by the product of cloneset sizes. Out-of-frame nonproductive sequences were analyzed to study raw recombination free of thymic and clonal selection effects. The raw public reads went through TCRdb reprocessing: fastp at Q25, MiXCR clone calling, in-frame beta chains kept. Rows with one shared CDR3 protein collapse into an entry with the most common genes and DNA. The V and J calls shown here were made by TCRdb, not taken from the authors' results. Recorded for this sample are around 1.7 million distinct CDR3 sequences; less than 40% of them occurred a single time. About 0.27% of the sample rests with the top ten.

The rearrangement combines TRBV19 with TRBJ2-7, with TRBD1 as a weak D call on 5 bases. Sequencing was done on a sample of cord blood. The receptor was derived from a newborn girl in good health. The CDR3 corresponds to CASSIPRDYEQYF. The DNA sequence is given as TGTGCCAGTAGTATTCCCAGGGACTACGAGCAGTACTTC. With the portions outside the CDR3 filled from the reference TRBV19 and TRBJ2-7 genes, the complete variable region becomes DGGITQSPKYLFRKEGQNVTLSCEQNLNHDAMYWYRQDPGQGLRLIYYSQIVNDFQKGDIAEGYSVSREKKESFPLTVTSAQKNPTAFYLCASSIPRDYEQYFGPGTRLTVT.